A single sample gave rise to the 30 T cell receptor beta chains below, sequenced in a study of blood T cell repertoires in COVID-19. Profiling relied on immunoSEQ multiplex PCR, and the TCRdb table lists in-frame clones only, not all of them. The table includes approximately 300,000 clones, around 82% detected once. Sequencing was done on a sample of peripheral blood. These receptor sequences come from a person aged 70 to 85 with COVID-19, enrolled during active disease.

CDR3 loop: CASSADGGEWSPLHF. CDR3 coding DNA: TGTGCCAGCAGCGCCGACGGCGGCGAGTGGTCACCCCTCCACTTT. V is TRBV9 and J is TRBJ1-6, with D uncertain. Germline lookup yields CDR1 SGDLS and CDR2 YYNGEE. The CDR3 length is 15 residues. Trimming left V 3 bases short and J 10 bases short, with 17 bases between.

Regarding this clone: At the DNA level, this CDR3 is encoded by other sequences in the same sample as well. Here the CDR3 reads CASRRTGNSPLHF. CDR3 coding DNA: TGTGCCAGCAGGCGCACAGGGAATTCACCCCTCCACTTT. The chain recombines TRBV6-5 with TRBJ1-6, with D perhaps matching TRBD1 (6 bases). Germline V gene lookup returns CDR1 MNHEY and CDR2 SVGAGI. The ends were cut back, 6 bases at V and 7 bases at J, with 10 bases in the middle. The CDR3 has 13 amino acids.

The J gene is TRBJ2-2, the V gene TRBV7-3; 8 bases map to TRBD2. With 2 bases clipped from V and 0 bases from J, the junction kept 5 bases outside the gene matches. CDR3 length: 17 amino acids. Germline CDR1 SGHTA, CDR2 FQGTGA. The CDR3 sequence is CASSLYAAGANTGELFF. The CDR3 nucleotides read TGTGCCAGCAGCTTATATGCAGCGGGGGCGAACACCGGGGAGCTGTTTTTT.

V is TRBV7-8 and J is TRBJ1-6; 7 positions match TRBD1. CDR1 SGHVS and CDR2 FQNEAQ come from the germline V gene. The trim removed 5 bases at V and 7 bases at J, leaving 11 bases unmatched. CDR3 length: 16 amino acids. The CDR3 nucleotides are TGTGCCAGCAGCGGCCTTACAGGGGAGATCAATTCACCCCTCCACTTT. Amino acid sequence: CASSGLTGEINSPLHF.

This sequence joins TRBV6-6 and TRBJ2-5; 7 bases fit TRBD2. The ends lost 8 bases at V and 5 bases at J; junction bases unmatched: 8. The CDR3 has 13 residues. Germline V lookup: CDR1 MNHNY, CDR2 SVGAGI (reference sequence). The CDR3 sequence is CASLRYGGETQYF. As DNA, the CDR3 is TGTGCCAGCCTTCGTTACGGGGGGGAGACCCAGTACTTC.

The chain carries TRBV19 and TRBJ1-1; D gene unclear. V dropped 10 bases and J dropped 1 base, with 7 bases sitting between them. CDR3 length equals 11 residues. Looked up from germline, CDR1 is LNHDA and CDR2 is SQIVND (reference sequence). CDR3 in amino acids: CATDKNTEAFF. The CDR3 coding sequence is TGTGCCACAGACAAGAACACTGAAGCTTTCTTT. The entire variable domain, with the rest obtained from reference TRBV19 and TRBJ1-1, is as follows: DGGITQSPKYLFRKEGQNVTLSCEQNLNHDAMYWYRQDPGQGLRLIYYSQIVNDFQKGDIAEGYSVSREKKESFPLTVTSAQKNPTAFYLCATDKNTEAFFGQGTRLTVV.

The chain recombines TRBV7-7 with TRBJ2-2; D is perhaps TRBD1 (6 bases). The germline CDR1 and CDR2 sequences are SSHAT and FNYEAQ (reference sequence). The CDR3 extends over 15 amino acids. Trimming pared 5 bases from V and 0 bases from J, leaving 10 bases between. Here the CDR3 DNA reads TGTGCCAGCAGCCAGGGGCCGGCGAACACCGGGGAGCTGTTTTTT. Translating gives CASSQGPANTGELFF. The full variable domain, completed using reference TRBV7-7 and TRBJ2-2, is GAGVSQSPRYKVTKRGQDVTLRCDPISSHATLYWYQQALGQGPEFLTYFNYEAQPDKSGLPSDRFSAERPEGSISTLTIQRTEQRDSAMYRCASSQGPANTGELFFGEGSRLTVL.

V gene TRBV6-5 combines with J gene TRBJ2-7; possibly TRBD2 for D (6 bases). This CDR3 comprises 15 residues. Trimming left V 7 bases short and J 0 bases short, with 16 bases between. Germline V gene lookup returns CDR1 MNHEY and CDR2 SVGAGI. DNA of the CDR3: TGTGCCAGCAAAGCGAGGGACTCGCACTCCTACGAGCAGTACTTC. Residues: CASKARDSHSYEQYF.

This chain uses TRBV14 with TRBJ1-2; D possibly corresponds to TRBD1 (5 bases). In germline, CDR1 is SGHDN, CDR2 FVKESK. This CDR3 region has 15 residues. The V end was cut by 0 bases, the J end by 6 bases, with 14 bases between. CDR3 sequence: CASSQDNRPGDGYTF. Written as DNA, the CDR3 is TGTGCCAGCAGCCAAGATAACAGGCCGGGAGATGGCTACACCTTC.

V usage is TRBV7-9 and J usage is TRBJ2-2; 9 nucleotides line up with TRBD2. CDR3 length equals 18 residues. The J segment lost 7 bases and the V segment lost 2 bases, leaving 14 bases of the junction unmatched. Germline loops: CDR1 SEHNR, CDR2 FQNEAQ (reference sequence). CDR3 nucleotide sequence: TGTGCCAGCAGCTTAAATGGTTGGGGACTAGCCTCTAACGGGGAGCTGTTTTTT. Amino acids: CASSLNGWGLASNGELFF.

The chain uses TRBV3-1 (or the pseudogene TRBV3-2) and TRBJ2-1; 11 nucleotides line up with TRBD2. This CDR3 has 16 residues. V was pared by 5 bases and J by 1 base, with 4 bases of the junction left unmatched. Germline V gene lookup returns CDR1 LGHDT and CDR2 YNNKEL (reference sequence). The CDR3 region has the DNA TGTGCCAGCAGCATTACTAGCGGGGGTTCCTACAATGAGCAGTTCTTC. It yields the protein CASSITSGGSYNEQFF.

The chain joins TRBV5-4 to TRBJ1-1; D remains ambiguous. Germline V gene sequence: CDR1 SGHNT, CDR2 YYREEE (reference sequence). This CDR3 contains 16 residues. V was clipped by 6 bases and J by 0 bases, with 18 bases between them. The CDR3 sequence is CASTIGGQALNTEAFF. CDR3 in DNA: TGTGCCAGCACGATCGGAGGGCAGGCCTTGAACACTGAAGCTTTCTTT. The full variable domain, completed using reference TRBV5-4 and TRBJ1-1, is ETGVTQSPTHLIKTRGQQVTLRCSSQSGHNTVSWYQQALGQGPQFIFQYYREEENGRGNFPPRFSGLQFPNYSSELNVNALELDDSALYLCASTIGGQALNTEAFFGQGTRLTVV.

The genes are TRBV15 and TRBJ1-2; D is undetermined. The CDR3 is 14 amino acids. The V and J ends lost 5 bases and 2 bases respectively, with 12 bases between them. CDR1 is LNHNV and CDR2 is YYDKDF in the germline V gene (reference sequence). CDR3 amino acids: CATSRAGGNYGYTF. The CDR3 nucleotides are TGTGCCACCAGCCGAGCGGGAGGGAACTATGGCTACACCTTC.

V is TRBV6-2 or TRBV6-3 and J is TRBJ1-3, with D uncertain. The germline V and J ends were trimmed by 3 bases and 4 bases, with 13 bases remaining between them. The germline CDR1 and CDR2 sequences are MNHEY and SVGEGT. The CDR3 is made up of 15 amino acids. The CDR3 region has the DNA TGTGCCAGCAGTTATACTAACCCGCCAGGAAACACCATATATTTT. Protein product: CASSYTNPPGNTIYF.

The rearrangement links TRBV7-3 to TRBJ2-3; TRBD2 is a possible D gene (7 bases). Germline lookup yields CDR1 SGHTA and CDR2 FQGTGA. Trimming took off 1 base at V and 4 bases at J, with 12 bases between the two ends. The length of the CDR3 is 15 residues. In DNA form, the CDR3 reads TGTGCCAGCAGCTTAATAGGGGGGGACTCAGATACGCAGTATTTT. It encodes CASSLIGGDSDTQYF.

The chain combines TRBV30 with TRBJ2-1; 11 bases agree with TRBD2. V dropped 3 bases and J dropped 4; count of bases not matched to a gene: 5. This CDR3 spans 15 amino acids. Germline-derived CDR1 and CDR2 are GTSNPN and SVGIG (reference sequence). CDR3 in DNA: TGTGCCTGGAGCGCGGGACTAGCGGCTTACAATGAGCAGTTCTTC. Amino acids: CAWSAGLAAYNEQFF. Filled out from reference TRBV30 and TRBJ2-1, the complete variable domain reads SQTIHQWPATLVQPVGSPLSLECTVEGTSNPNLYWYRQAAGRGLQLLFYSVGIGQISSEVPQNLSASRPQDRQFILSSKKLLLSDSGFYLCAWSAGLAAYNEQFFGPGTRLTVL.

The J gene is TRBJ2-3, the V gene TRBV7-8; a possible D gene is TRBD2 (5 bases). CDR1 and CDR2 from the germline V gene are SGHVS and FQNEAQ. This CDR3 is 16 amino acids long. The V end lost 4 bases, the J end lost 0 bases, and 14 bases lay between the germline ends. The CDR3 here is CASSWIGSESTDTQYF. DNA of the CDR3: TGTGCCAGCAGCTGGATCGGTAGCGAGAGCACAGATACGCAGTATTTT.

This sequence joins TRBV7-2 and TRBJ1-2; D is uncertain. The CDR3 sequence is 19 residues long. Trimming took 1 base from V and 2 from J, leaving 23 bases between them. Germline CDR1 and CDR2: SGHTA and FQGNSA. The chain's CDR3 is CASSLGVFADHSRNYGYTF. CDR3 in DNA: TGTGCCAGCAGCTTAGGTGTATTCGCAGATCACAGCAGAAACTATGGCTACACCTTC.

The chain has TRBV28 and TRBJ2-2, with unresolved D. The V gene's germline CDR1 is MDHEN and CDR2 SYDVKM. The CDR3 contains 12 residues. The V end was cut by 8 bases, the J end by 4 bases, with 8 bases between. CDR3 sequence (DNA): TGTGCCAGCGCAAGTAGCACCGGGGAGCTGTTTTTT. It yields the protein CASASSTGELFF.

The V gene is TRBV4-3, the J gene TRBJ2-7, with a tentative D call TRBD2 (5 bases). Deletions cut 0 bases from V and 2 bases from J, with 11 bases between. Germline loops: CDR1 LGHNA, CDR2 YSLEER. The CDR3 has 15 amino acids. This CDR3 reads CASSQELGSPYEQYF. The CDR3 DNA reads TGCGCCAGCAGCCAAGAATTGGGGAGCCCCTACGAGCAGTACTTC.

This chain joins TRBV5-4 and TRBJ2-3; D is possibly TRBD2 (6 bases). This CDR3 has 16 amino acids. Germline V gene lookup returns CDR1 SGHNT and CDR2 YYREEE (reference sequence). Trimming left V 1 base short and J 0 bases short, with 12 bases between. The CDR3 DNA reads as TGTGCCAGCAGCTTGCGGAGGGTCCCTAGCACAGATACGCAGTATTTT. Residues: CASSLRRVPSTDTQYF. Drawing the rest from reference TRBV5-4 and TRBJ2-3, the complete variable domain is ETGVTQSPTHLIKTRGQQVTLRCSSQSGHNTVSWYQQALGQGPQFIFQYYREEENGRGNFPPRFSGLQFPNYSSELNVNALELDDSALYLCASSLRRVPSTDTQYFGPGTRLTVL.

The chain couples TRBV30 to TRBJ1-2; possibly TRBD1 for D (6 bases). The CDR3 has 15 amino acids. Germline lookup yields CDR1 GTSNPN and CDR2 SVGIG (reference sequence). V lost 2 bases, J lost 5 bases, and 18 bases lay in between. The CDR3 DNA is TGTGCCTGGAGTCCAAACCCACAGGGCCAGTATGGCTACACCTTC. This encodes CAWSPNPQGQYGYTF.

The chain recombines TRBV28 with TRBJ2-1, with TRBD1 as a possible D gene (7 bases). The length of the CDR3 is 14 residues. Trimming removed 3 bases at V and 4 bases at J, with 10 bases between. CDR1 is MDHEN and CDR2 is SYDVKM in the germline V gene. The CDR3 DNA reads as TGTGCCAGCAGTTTCCAGGGGGGATACAATGAGCAGTTCTTC. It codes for CASSFQGGYNEQFF.

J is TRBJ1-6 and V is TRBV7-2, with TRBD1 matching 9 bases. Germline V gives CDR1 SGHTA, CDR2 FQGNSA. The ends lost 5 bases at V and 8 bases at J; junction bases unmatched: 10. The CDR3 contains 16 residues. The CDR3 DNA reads TGTGCCAGCAGCCCTACAGGGGGCGTAAGCGATTCACCCCTCCACTTT. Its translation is CASSPTGGVSDSPLHF. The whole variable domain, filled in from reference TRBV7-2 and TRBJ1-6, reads GAGVSQSPSNKVTEKGKDVELRCDPISGHTALYWYRQSLGQGLEFLIYFQGNSAPDKSGLPSDRFSAERTGGSVSTLTIQRTQQEDSAVYLCASSPTGGVSDSPLHFGNGTRLTVT.

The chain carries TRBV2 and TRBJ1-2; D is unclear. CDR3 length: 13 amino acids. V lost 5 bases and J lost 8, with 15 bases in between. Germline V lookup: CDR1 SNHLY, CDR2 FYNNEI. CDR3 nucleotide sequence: TGTGCCAGCAGTCCCTACAGCACGGGGGGCTACACCTTC. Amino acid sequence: CASSPYSTGGYTF.

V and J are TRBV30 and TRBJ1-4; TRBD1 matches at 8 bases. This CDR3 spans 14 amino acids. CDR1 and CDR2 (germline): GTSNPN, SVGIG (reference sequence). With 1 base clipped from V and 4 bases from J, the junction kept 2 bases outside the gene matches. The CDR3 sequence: CAWSAQGVNEKLFF. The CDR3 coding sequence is TGTGCCTGGAGTGCACAGGGGGTTAATGAAAAACTGTTTTTT.

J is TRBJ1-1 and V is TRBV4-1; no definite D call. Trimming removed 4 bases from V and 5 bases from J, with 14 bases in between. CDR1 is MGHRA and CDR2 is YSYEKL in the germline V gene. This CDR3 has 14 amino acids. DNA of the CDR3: TGCGCCAGCAGCCCAGTGTCCGGGAGTACTGAAGCTTTCTTT. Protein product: CASSPVSGSTEAFF.

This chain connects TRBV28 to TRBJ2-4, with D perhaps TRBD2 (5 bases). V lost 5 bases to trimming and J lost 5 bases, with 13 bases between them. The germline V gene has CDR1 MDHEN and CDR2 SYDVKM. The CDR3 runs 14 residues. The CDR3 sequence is CASSEGGSENIQYF. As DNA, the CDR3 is TGTGCCAGCAGTGAGGGCGGCAGCGAAAACATTCAGTACTTC.

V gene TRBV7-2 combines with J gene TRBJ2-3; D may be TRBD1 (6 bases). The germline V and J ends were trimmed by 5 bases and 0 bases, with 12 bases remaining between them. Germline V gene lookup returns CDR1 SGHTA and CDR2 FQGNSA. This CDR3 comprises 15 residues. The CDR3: CASSPSGQSTDTQYF. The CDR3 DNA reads TGTGCCAGCAGCCCCTCCGGACAGAGCACAGATACGCAGTATTTT.

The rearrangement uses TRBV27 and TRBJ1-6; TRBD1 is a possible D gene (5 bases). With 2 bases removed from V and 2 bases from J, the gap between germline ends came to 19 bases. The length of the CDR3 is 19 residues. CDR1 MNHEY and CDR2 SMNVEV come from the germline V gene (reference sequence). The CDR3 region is CASSLRPPGRGAYNSPLHF. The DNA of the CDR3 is TGTGCCAGCAGTTTAAGGCCCCCCGGTCGGGGGGCCTATAATTCACCCCTCCACTTT.